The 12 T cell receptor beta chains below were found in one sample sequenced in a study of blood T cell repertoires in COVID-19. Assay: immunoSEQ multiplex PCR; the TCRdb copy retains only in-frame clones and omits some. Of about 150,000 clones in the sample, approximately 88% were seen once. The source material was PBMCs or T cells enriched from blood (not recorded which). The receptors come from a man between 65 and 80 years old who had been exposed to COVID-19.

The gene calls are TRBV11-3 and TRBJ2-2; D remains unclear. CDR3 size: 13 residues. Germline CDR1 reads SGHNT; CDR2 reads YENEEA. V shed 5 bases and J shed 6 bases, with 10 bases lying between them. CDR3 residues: CASSLGFAGELFF. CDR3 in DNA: TGTGCCAGCAGCCTGGGCTTCGCCGGGGAGCTGTTTTTT.

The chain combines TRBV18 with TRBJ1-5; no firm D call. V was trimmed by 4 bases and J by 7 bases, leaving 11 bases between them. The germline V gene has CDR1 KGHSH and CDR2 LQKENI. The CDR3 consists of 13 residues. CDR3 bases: TGTGCCAGCTCACGCGGGCTAGGACAGCCCCAGCATTTT. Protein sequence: CASSRGLGQPQHF.

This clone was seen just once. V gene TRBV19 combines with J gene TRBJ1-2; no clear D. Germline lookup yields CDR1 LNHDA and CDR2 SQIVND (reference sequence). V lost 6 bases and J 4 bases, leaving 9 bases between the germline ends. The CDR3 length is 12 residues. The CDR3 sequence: CASSPSPYGYTF. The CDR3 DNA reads TGTGCCAGTAGCCCTTCTCCCTATGGCTACACCTTC.

CDR3 coding DNA: TGTGCCAGCTCACCACAGGGGGCGCGGTCCTACGAGCAGTACTTC. Its protein is CASSPQGARSYEQYF. V gene TRBV18 combines with J gene TRBJ2-7, with 7 bases fitting TRBD1. The germline CDR1 and CDR2 sequences are KGHSH and LQKENI. This CDR3 is 15 amino acids long. The V segment lost 1 base and the J segment 1 base; nucleotides outside the gene matches: 4.

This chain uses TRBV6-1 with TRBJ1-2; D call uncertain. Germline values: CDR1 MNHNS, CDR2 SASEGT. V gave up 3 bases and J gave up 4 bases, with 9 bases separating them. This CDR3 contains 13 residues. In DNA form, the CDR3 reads TGTGCCAGCAGTGATGGCGGTGCCTATGGCTACACCTTC. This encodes CASSDGGAYGYTF.

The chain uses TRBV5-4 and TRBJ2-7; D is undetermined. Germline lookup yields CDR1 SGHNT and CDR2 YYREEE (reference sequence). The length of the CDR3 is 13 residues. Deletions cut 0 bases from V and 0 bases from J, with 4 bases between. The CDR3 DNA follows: TGTGCCAGCAGCTTGGCCTCCTCCTACGAGCAGTACTTC. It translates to CASSLASSYEQYF. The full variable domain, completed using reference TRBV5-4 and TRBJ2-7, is ETGVTQSPTHLIKTRGQQVTLRCSSQSGHNTVSWYQQALGQGPQFIFQYYREEENGRGNFPPRFSGLQFPNYSSELNVNALELDDSALYLCASSLASSYEQYFGPGTRLTVT.

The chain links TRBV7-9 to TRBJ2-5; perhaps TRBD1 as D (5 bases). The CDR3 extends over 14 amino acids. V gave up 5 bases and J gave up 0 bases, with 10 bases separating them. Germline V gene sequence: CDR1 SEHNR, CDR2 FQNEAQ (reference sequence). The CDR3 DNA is TGTGCCAGCAGCGGGGCCACGTACCAAGAGACCCAGTACTTC. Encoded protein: CASSGATYQETQYF.

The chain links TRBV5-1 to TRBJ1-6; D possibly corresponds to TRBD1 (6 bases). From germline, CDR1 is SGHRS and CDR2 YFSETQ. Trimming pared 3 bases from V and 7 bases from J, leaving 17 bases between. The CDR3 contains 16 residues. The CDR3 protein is CASSSGTSSKNSPLHF. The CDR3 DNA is TGCGCCAGCAGCTCGGGGACATCAAGTAAAAATTCACCCCTCCACTTT.

CDR3: CASSLLGGTDTQYF. The CDR3 DNA reads as TGCGCCAGCAGCTTGCTAGGGGGCACAGATACGCAGTATTTT. The genes are TRBV5-1 and TRBJ2-3, with TRBD1 as a possible D gene (5 bases). With 1 base removed from V and 1 base from J, the gap between germline ends came to 7 bases. Germline V gene lookup returns CDR1 SGHRS and CDR2 YFSETQ. This CDR3 contains 14 residues.

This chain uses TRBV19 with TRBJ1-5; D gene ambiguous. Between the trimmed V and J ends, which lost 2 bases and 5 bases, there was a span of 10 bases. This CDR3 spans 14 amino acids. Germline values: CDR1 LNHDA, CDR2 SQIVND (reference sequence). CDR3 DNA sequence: TGTGCCAGTAGTATACGAGGGAAGTATCAGCCCCAGCATTTT. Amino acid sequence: CASSIRGKYQPQHF.

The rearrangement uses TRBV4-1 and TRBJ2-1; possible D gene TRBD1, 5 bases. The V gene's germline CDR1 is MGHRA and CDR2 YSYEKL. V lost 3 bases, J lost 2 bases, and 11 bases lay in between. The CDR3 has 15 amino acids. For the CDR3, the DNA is TGCGCCAGCAGCCACCGTACAGGAGCCTACAATGAGCAGTTCTTC. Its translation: CASSHRTGAYNEQFF.

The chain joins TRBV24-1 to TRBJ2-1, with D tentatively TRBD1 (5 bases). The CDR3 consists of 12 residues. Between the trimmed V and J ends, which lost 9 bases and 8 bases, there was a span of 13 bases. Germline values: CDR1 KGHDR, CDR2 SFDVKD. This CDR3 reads CATAPWGDEQFF. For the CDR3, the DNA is TGTGCCACCGCCCCTTGGGGCGATGAGCAGTTCTTC.